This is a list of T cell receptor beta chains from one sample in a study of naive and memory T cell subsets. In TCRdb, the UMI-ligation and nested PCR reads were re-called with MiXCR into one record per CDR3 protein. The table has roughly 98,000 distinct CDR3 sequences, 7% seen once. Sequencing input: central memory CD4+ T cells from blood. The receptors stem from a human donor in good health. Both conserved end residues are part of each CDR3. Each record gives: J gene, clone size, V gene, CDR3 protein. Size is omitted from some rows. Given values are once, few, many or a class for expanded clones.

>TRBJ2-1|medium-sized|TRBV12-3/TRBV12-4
CASSATSGRVYEQFF
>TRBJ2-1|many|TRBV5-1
CASRLELSSYNEQFF
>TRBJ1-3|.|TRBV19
CASTWGGTGNTIYF
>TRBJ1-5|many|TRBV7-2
CASSLGGSGRQPQHF
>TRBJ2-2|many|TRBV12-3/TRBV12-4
CASSSNRGAPGELFF
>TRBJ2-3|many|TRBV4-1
CASSQDPPPASGLEADTQYF
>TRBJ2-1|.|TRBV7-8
CASSLRGLTNEQFF
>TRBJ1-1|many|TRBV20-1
CSATRLRQGPEAFF
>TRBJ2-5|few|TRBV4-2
CASSPVFSGQETQYF
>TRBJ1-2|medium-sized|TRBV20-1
CSARDSLLNPYGYTF
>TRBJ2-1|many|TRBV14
CASNRQVNNEQFF
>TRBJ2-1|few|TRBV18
CASSPAVVGYNEQFF
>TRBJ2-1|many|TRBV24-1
CATSEGLYNEQFF
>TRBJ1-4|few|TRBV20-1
CSAPANRAATNEKLFF
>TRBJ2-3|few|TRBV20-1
CSAGLAGTDTQYF
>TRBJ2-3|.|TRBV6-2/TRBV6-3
CASSVWGRGQDTQYF
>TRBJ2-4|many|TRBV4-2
CASSQDDRGVDIQYF
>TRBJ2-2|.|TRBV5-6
CASRGDQNTGELFF
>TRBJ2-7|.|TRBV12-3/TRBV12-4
CASRRGVGQSYEQYF
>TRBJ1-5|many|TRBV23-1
CAISGVCQPQHF
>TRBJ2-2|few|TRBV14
CASSQDYLNGELFF
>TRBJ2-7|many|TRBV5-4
CASSSGTSDTEQYF
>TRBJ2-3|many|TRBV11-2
CASSYTSGVSTDTQYF
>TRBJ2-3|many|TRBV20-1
CSAPVGTDTQYF
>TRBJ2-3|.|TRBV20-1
CSALGLAGRTSDTQYF
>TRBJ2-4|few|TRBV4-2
CASSRGGGALAKNIQYF
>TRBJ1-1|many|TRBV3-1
CASSRTGSTEAFF
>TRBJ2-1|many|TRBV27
CASSSHGRGSYNEQFF
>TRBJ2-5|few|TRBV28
CASLARTDLQETQYF
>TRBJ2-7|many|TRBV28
CASSLGTGGLSF
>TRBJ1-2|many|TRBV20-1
CSARDVTSVYGYTF
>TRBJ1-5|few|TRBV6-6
CASSSLGVYSNQPQHF
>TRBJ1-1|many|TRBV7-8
CASSLRENTEAFF
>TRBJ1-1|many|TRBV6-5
CASSSWVSAGITEAFF
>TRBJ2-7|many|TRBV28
CASTEARAGGRFEQYF
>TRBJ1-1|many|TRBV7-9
CASTPGQGPEAFF
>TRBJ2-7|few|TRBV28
CASSFTEPQYF
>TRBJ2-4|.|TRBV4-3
CASSHLTSAAKNIQYF
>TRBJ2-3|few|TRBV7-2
CASSLESSTDTQYF
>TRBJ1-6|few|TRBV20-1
CSAGQVFNSPLHF
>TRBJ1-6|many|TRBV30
CASAPLPGQGLPLHF
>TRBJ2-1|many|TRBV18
CASSPDRARGQFF
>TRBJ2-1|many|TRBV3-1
CASSPDYIGGDEQFF
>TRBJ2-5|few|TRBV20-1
CSARDPLRADQETQYF
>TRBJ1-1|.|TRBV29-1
CSVRTGREAFF
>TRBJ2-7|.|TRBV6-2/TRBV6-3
CASSYKVRGPYEQYF
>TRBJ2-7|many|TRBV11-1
CASSTSGSTYEQYF
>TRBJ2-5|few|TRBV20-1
CSANGNIPKETQYF